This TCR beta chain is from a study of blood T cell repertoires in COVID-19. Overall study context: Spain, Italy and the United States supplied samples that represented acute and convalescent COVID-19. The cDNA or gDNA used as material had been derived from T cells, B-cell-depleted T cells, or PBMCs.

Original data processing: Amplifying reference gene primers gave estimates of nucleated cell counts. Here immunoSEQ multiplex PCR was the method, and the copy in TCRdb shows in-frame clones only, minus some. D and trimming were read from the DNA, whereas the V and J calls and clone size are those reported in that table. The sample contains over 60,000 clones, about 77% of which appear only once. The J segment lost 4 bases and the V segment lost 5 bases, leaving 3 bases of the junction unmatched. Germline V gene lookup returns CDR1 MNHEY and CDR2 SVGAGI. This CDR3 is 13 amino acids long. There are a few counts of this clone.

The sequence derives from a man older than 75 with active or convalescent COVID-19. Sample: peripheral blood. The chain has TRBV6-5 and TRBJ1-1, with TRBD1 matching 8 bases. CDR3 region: CASSRTGITEAFF. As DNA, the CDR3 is TGTGCCAGCAGTCGGACAGGGATCACTGAAGCTTTCTTT.